One sample yielded the 26 T cell receptor beta chains listed below, sequenced in a study of identifying expanded T cells in peripheral blood. Produced via immunoSEQ multiplex PCR; TCRdb's table is partial and in-frame only. In the table there are some 90,000 clones, more than 75% of which are singletons. The sequenced material came from blood. The source is a person between 18 and 70 years old in good health.

The rearrangement joins TRBV7-8 to TRBJ2-1; no clear D gene. The CDR3 sequence is 14 residues long. Germline V gives CDR1 SGHVS, CDR2 FQNEAQ. Trimming removed 0 bases at V and 5 bases at J, with 8 bases between. Here the CDR3 DNA reads TGTGCCAGCAGCTTAGCGCCGGGCCACAATGAGCAGTTCTTC. It specifies CASSLAPGHNEQFF.

The chain recombines TRBV2 with TRBJ1-2, with unresolved D. The CDR3 runs 13 residues. Germline V gene lookup returns CDR1 SNHLY and CDR2 FYNNEI. V lost 5 bases, J lost 10 bases, and 17 bases lay in between. CDR3 sequence (DNA): TGTGCCAGCAGTCCCATTCCTCCTGGTGCCTACACCTTC. Protein sequence: CASSPIPPGAYTF. The variable domain in full, completed from reference TRBV2 and TRBJ1-2, reads EPEVTQTPSHQVTQMGQEVILRCVPISNHLYFYWYRQILGQKVEFLVSFYNNEISEKSEIFDDQFSVERPDGSNFTLKIRSTKLEDSAMYFCASSPIPPGAYTFGSGTRLTVV.

CDR3 residues: CASSDSLYNEQFF. Written as DNA, the CDR3 is TGTGCCAGCTCGGACAGTCTCTACAATGAGCAGTTCTTC. The chain is built from TRBV2 and TRBJ2-1; maybe TRBD1 (6 bases). The CDR3 loop spans 13 amino acids. The germline V gene has CDR1 SNHLY and CDR2 FYNNEI. The germline V and J ends were trimmed by 8 bases and 3 bases, with 11 bases remaining between them.

The rearrangement uses TRBV27 and TRBJ1-1, with 9 bases fitting TRBD1. This CDR3 is 14 amino acids long. The trim removed 9 bases at V and 5 bases at J, leaving 10 bases unmatched. Per germline, CDR1 MNHEY and CDR2 SMNVEV (reference sequence). The CDR3 here is CASRTGEGVTEAFF. The DNA of the CDR3 is TGTGCCAGTCGGACAGGGGAGGGAGTTACTGAAGCTTTCTTT.

The chain couples TRBV2 to TRBJ2-2; TRBD1 might be the D (6 bases). Trimming shortened V by 7 bases and J by 0 bases, and 9 bases separated the two germline ends. The CDR3 runs to 14 residues. Germline V gives CDR1 SNHLY, CDR2 FYNNEI. The CDR3 region is CASIKGANTGELFF. The DNA for the CDR3 is TGTGCCAGCATAAAGGGGGCGAACACCGGGGAGCTGTTTTTT.

J is TRBJ2-7 and V is TRBV15, with 7 bases that match TRBD1. The CDR3 contains 16 residues. Germline trimming cut 0 bases from V and 10 bases from J; bases unmatched to any gene: 15. Germline V gene data show CDR1 as LNHNV and CDR2 as YYDKDF (reference sequence). CDR3 coding DNA: TGTGCCACCAGCAGAGAAGTGAGAAGGGTAGAGGGGGCCCAGTACTTC. Its protein product is CATSREVRRVEGAQYF.

V gene TRBV2 combines with J gene TRBJ2-5; D is possibly TRBD1 or TRBD2 (5 bases each). Trimming pared 11 bases from V and 0 bases from J, leaving 16 bases between. The length of the CDR3 is 14 residues. CDR1 SNHLY and CDR2 FYNNEI come from the germline V gene. The CDR3 DNA follows: TGTGCCGGTACGGGACCGACAAACCAAGAGACCCAGTACTTC. As protein: CAGTGPTNQETQYF.

The genes are TRBV9 and TRBJ1-3; D is unresolved. V was cut by 3 bases and J by 2 bases, with 15 bases left in between. Germline loops: CDR1 SGDLS, CDR2 YYNGEE. The CDR3 consists of 16 residues. CDR3 in DNA: TGTGCCAGCAGCGCCGGGCTGCTAAGCCCTGGAAACACCATATATTTT. This sequence encodes CASSAGLLSPGNTIYF. Together with reference TRBV9 and TRBJ1-3, the CDR3 gives the full variable domain: DSGVTQTPKHLITATGQRVTLRCSPRSGDLSVYWYQQSLDQGLQFLIQYYNGEERAKGNILERFSAQQFPDLHSELNLSSLELGDSALYFCASSAGLLSPGNTIYFGEGSWLTVV.

The chain is built from TRBV2 and TRBJ2-7; no reliable D call. Deletions cut 7 bases from V and 0 bases from J, with 10 bases between. The V gene's germline CDR1 is SNHLY and CDR2 FYNNEI. The CDR3 covers 13 residues. This chain's CDR3 is CASKSGNSYEQYF. DNA of the CDR3: TGTGCCAGCAAGTCAGGCAACTCCTACGAGCAGTACTTC.

The chain joins TRBV2 to TRBJ1-1; no definite D call. Germline V CDR1 and CDR2: SNHLY, FYNNEI. The ends were cut back, 6 bases at V and 3 bases at J, with 5 bases in the middle. The CDR3 has 11 amino acids. The CDR3 DNA sequence: TGTGCCAGCAGCGAGGACACTGAAGCTTTCTTT. Translation: CASSEDTEAFF.

J is TRBJ1-2 and V is TRBV13, with D uncertain. The germline V gene encodes CDR1 PRHDT and CDR2 FYEKMQ (reference sequence). The V end was cut by 3 bases, the J end by 4 bases, with 9 bases between. The CDR3 sequence is 13 residues long. The CDR3: CASSFDDGYGYTF. The DNA of the CDR3 is TGTGCCAGCAGCTTCGATGACGGCTATGGCTACACCTTC.

This chain joins TRBV28 and TRBJ2-7; D unresolved. The germline gives CDR1 MDHEN, CDR2 SYDVKM. Trimming stripped 1 base from V and 6 bases from J, with 7 bases between. This CDR3 is built from 12 residues. The CDR3 DNA reads TGTGCCAGCAGTTTATCAGGAGCCGAGCAGTACTTC. It specifies CASSLSGAEQYF.

V is TRBV18 and J is TRBJ2-1; 11 bases are a match to TRBD1. Germline CDR1 reads KGHSH; CDR2 reads LQKENI. The length of the CDR3 is 14 residues. J was trimmed by 6 bases and V by 3 bases; bases with no gene match: 1. The DNA for the CDR3 is TGTGCCAGCTCACCCGGACAGGGGGCCAATGAGCAGTTCTTC. It translates to CASSPGQGANEQFF. The variable domain in full, completed from reference TRBV18 and TRBJ2-1, reads NAGVMQNPRHLVRRRGQEARLRCSPMKGHSHVYWYRQLPEEGLKFMVYLQKENIIDESGMPKERFSAEFPKEGPSILRIQQVVRGDSAAYFCASSPGQGANEQFFGPGTRLTVL.

The chain is built from TRBV4-1 and TRBJ1-1; 7 positions agree with TRBD1. CDR1 and CDR2 (germline): MGHRA, YSYEKL. V lost 2 bases to trimming and J lost 7 bases; unmatched junction nucleotides: 10. The CDR3 has 15 residues. The CDR3: CASSQNPGQSIEAFF. The CDR3 DNA reads as TGCGCCAGCAGCCAAAACCCGGGACAGTCTATTGAAGCTTTCTTT.

This clone has just one count. The chain couples TRBV2 to TRBJ2-1, with no clear D. This CDR3 is 14 amino acids long. Trimming removed 3 bases at V and 0 bases at J, with 6 bases between. Germline lookup yields CDR1 SNHLY and CDR2 FYNNEI. The chain's CDR3 is CASSDRPSYNEQFF. In DNA form, the CDR3 reads TGTGCCAGCAGTGACAGGCCCTCCTACAATGAGCAGTTCTTC.

This chain links TRBV9 with TRBJ2-2; TRBD2 aligns across 9 bases. Germline assignment: CDR1 SGDLS and CDR2 YYNGEE. CDR3 length equals 19 residues. With 4 bases clipped from V and 4 bases from J, the junction kept 17 bases outside the gene matches. The DNA of the CDR3 is TGTGCCAGCAGCCCCCATTTATCCCAGGGAGCGGGGGGCACCGGGGAGCTGTTTTTT. This encodes CASSPHLSQGAGGTGELFF.

This chain links TRBV6-5 with TRBJ2-1; unclear D gene. This CDR3 comprises 13 residues. Germline V gene data show CDR1 as MNHEY and CDR2 as SVGAGI. Trimming shortened V by 4 bases and J by 5 bases, and 9 bases separated the two germline ends. As DNA, the CDR3 is TGTGCCAGCAGTTCCTCCGGCGACAATGAGCAGTTCTTC. Its translation: CASSSSGDNEQFF.

This clone was counted between two and nine times. The chain joins TRBV27 to TRBJ1-6; D perhaps matches TRBD1 (5 bases). This CDR3 contains 13 residues. Trimming removed 6 bases at V and 9 bases at J, with 12 bases between. Per the germline V gene, CDR1 is MNHEY and CDR2 is SMNVEV (reference sequence). CDR3 in DNA: TGTGCCAGCAGAGCACAGGAGGGTTCACCCCTCCACTTT. Translated: CASRAQEGSPLHF.

This clone turned up a few times. This rearrangement joins TRBV2 to TRBJ1-6; no firm D call. Trimming removed 2 bases from V and 7 bases from J, with 9 bases in between. CDR3 length: 14 amino acids. CDR1 and CDR2 from the germline V gene are SNHLY and FYNNEI. CDR3 residues: CASSERRRNSPLHF. DNA for the CDR3: TGTGCCAGCAGTGAACGTCGGCGAAATTCACCCCTCCACTTT.

V and J are TRBV4-3 and TRBJ2-3; D ambiguous. V was shortened by 0 bases and J by 2 bases, with 6 bases between the two germline ends. CDR1 is LGHNA, CDR2 YSLEER, per germline. The CDR3 runs 14 residues. The CDR3 DNA reads as TGCGCCAGCAGCCAAGATCCTAACACAGATACGCAGTATTTT. Encoded protein: CASSQDPNTDTQYF.

The V call is TRBV4-1, the J call TRBJ2-2; D is possibly TRBD1 (5 bases). The CDR3 consists of 18 residues. Trimming took 0 bases from V and 5 from J, leaving 19 bases between them. CDR1 and CDR2 from the germline V gene are MGHRA and YSYEKL. CDR3 amino acids: CASSQDRSGKIRTGELFF. The CDR3 bases are TGCGCCAGCAGCCAAGATCGATCAGGGAAGATTCGGACCGGGGAGCTGTTTTTT.

The chain recombines TRBV7-2 with TRBJ2-1; D may match TRBD1 or TRBD2 (6 bases each). Germline loops: CDR1 SGHTA, CDR2 FQGNSA. The V and J ends lost 1 base and 7 bases respectively, with 17 bases between them. The CDR3 loop spans 16 amino acids. The CDR3 spells CASSLVFGGALNEQFF. The CDR3 DNA is TGTGCCAGCAGCTTAGTCTTCGGGGGCGCCCTTAATGAGCAGTTCTTC.

The rearrangement links TRBV9 to TRBJ2-5; D is perhaps TRBD2 (5 bases). Trimming shortened V by 3 bases and J by 1 base, and 19 bases separated the two germline ends. The CDR3 contains 17 residues. The germline gives CDR1 SGDLS, CDR2 YYNGEE. The CDR3: CASSAGRGSFPQETQYF. For the CDR3, the DNA is TGTGCCAGCAGCGCAGGTCGGGGATCGTTCCCCCAAGAGACCCAGTACTTC. The entire variable domain, with the rest obtained from reference TRBV9 and TRBJ2-5, is as follows: DSGVTQTPKHLITATGQRVTLRCSPRSGDLSVYWYQQSLDQGLQFLIQYYNGEERAKGNILERFSAQQFPDLHSELNLSSLELGDSALYFCASSAGRGSFPQETQYFGPGTRLLVL.

The rearrangement uses TRBV28 and TRBJ1-5, with D perhaps TRBD1 (5 bases). Germline V gene lookup returns CDR1 MDHEN and CDR2 SYDVKM. The CDR3 totals 12 residues. V was clipped by 1 base and J by 7 bases, with 5 bases between them. Here the CDR3 reads CASSLYRQPQHF. CDR3 sequence (DNA): TGTGCCAGCAGTTTATACAGGCAGCCCCAGCATTTT.

V and J are TRBV7-1 and TRBJ1-2, with 7 bases identical to TRBD1. TRBV7-1 is an open reading frame, and its role is uncertain. This CDR3 has 15 residues. The J segment lost 4 bases and the V segment lost 4 bases, leaving 9 bases of the junction unmatched. The CDR3 sequence is CASSLGGTALYGYTF. DNA of the CDR3: TGTGCCAGCAGCTTGGGAGGGACAGCACTCTATGGCTACACCTTC.

The V call is TRBV28, the J call TRBJ1-5; tentatively, D is TRBD1 (5 bases). CDR1 and CDR2 from the germline V gene are MDHEN and SYDVKM. V dropped 5 bases and J dropped 6 bases, with 8 bases sitting between them. The CDR3 runs 12 residues. The CDR3 reads CASSVQGQPQHF. For the CDR3, the DNA is TGTGCCAGCAGTGTTCAGGGTCAGCCCCAGCATTTT. The full variable domain, in which reference TRBV28 and TRBJ1-5 provide the parts outside the CDR3, is DVKVTQSSRYLVKRTGEKVFLECVQDMDHENMFWYRQDPGLGLRLIYFSYDVKMKEKGDIPEGYSVSREKKERFSLILESASTNQTSMYLCASSVQGQPQHFGDGTRLSIL.